This is a list of T cell receptor beta chains from one sample in a study of blood T cell repertoires in COVID-19. Clones were read by immunoSEQ multiplex PCR, and TCRdb kept only the in-frame ones, dropping some. The table has around 230,000 clones, under 90% seen once. The sample taken for sequencing was PBMCs or T cells enriched from blood (not recorded which). The origin of the receptors is a woman younger than 45 with acute COVID-19. The CDR3 runs from the conserved cysteine through the conserved F or W. The D gene is left open where the match is weak. Size is stated for part of the rows, as once, few or many counts, or as a class when the clone is expanded.

>TRBD1|once|TRBV5-6|TRBJ2-7
CASSLGRGLVEQYF
TGTGCCAGCAGCTTGGGTAGGGGGCTCGTCGAGCAGTACTTC
>TRBD1|NA|TRBV6-2/TRBV6-3|TRBJ1-1
CASSYDRDLEAFF
TGTGCCAGCAGTTACGACAGGGACCTTGAAGCTTTCTTT
>NA|NA|TRBV5-1|TRBJ2-3
CASSFGGTQQYF
TGCGCCAGCAGCTTTGGGGGGACTCAGCAGTATTTT
>NA|NA|TRBV4-3|TRBJ1-1
CASSQVTGVNTEAFF
TGCGCCAGCAGCCAAGTTACCGGGGTTAACACTGAAGCTTTCTTT
>NA|NA|TRBV6-5|TRBJ1-4
CASRSGQSTNEKLFF
TGTGCCAGCAGATCCGGACAATCAACTAATGAAAAACTGTTTTTT
>NA|NA|TRBV29-1|TRBJ1-3
CSVESVGGNTIYF
TGCAGCGTTGAATCGGTGGGAGGGAACACCATATATTTT
>TRBD2|NA|TRBV7-9|TRBJ2-5
CASSLPLADQETQYF
TGTGCCAGCAGCCTCCCACTAGCGGACCAAGAGACCCAGTACTTC
>TRBD2|NA|TRBV19|TRBJ2-1
CASSIAGGPPNEQFF
TGTGCCAGTAGTATAGCGGGGGGGCCGCCCAATGAGCAGTTCTTC
>TRBD1|NA|TRBV9|TRBJ1-2
CASSVGTGTYGYTF
TGTGCCAGCAGCGTAGGGACAGGAACCTATGGCTACACCTTC
>NA|NA|TRBV18|TRBJ2-5
CASSPDSPETQYF
TGTGCCAGCTCACCGGACAGCCCAGAGACCCAGTACTTC
>NA|NA|TRBV11-2|TRBJ1-2
CASSGDYYGYTF
TGTGCCAGCAGCGGAGACTACTATGGCTACACCTTC